This entry lists 25 T cell receptor beta chains sequenced from one sample in a study of cytomegalovirus exposure and HLA in healthy donors. The PCR employed 60 Vbeta primers together with 13 Jbeta primers. Assay used: immunoSEQ multiplex PCR; TCRdb lists only in-frame clones, some missing. The table records around 140,000 clones, approximately 82% of them present only once. The source material was PBMCs. These receptors were obtained from a young man in good health and CMV-seropositive.

This clone turned up a few times. One junction end disagrees with the germline gene, perhaps due to a read error. V and J are TRBV7-7 and TRBJ1-4; D gene unclear. This CDR3 region has 11 residues. The germline V gene encodes CDR1 SSHAT and CDR2 FNYEAQ (reference sequence). CDR3: CASSPPGKLFF. CDR3 sequence (DNA): TGTGCTAGCAGCCCGCCCGGAAAACTGTTTTTT.

V gene TRBV30 combines with J gene TRBJ1-3; 7 positions agree with TRBD1. This CDR3 is built from 13 residues. Trimming cost V 7 bases and J 8 bases; bases outside gene matches: 11. From germline, CDR1 is GTSNPN and CDR2 SVGIG (reference sequence). The CDR3 nucleotides are TGTGCCTCAAACAGGGGAATGCCGGACACCATATATTTT. It encodes CASNRGMPDTIYF.

The rearrangement joins TRBV2 to TRBJ1-5, with 9 positions matching TRBD1. CDR1 SNHLY and CDR2 FYNNEI come from the germline V gene. Losses at the gene ends were 9 bases for V and 0 bases for J; bases not matched to a gene: 3. CDR3 size: 14 residues. CDR3 loop: CASQDRGSNQPQHF. In DNA, the CDR3 is TGTGCCAGTCAGGACAGGGGTAGCAATCAGCCCCAGCATTTT.

This chain uses TRBV2 with TRBJ2-7, with TRBD2 as a possible D gene (6 bases). In germline, CDR1 is SNHLY, CDR2 FYNNEI. The length of the CDR3 is 13 residues. V shed 1 base and J shed 13 bases, with 17 bases lying between them. The CDR3 DNA is TGTGCCAGCAGTGAAGAAACGGGACTCGCGCTATACTTC. Translated, it gives CASSEETGLALYF.

CDR3 in amino acids: CASSLFREQYF. CDR3 DNA: TGTGCCAGCAGTTTGTTCCGCGAGCAGTACTTC. The J gene is TRBJ2-7, the V gene TRBV28; unclear D gene. CDR1 is MDHEN, CDR2 SYDVKM, per germline. The CDR3 runs to 11 residues. V lost 3 bases and J lost 6, with 6 bases in between.

The rearrangement links TRBV28 to TRBJ2-5; D uncertain. CDR1 and CDR2 (germline): MDHEN, SYDVKM. The CDR3 spans 12 residues. Trimming shortened V by 6 bases and J by 1 base, and 6 bases separated the two germline ends. In DNA form, the CDR3 reads TGTGCCAGCAGGCTCGGCCAAGAGACCCAGTACTTC. Translation: CASRLGQETQYF.

CDR3 sequence reads: CASSSTSEDVGEQFF. The DNA for the CDR3 is TGCGCCAGCAGCTCGACTAGTGAGGACGTGGGTGAGCAGTTCTTC. The J gene is TRBJ2-1, the V gene TRBV5-1; TRBD2 might be the D (6 bases). The V gene's germline CDR1 is SGHRS and CDR2 YFSETQ. V was trimmed by 3 bases and J by 9 bases, leaving 19 bases between them. CDR3 length: 15 amino acids.

V gene TRBV19 combines with J gene TRBJ2-1, with 10 bases identical to TRBD2. V dropped 3 bases and J dropped 7; count of bases not matched to a gene: 3. CDR1 LNHDA and CDR2 SQIVND come from the germline V gene (reference sequence). This CDR3 has 14 residues. The CDR3 protein is CASSIGTSVNEQFF. The CDR3, as DNA: TGTGCCAGTAGTATCGGGACTAGCGTTAATGAGCAGTTCTTC.

The rearrangement uses TRBV28 and TRBJ1-2, with D possibly matching TRBD1 (5 bases). V lost 2 bases and J lost 3, with 13 bases in between. The CDR3 totals 15 residues. The germline gives CDR1 MDHEN, CDR2 SYDVKM. In DNA, the CDR3 is TGTGCCAGCAGTTTAACAGGTAGCCCCTACTATGGCTACACCTTC. Its protein product is CASSLTGSPYYGYTF.

The CDR3 loop is CASSVVPAEDRGETQYF. DNA of the CDR3: TGTGCCAGCAGCGTAGTACCAGCGGAGGACAGGGGAGAGACCCAGTACTTC. The genes are TRBV9 and TRBJ2-5; 9 positions agree with TRBD1. The CDR3 runs 17 residues. CDR1 is SGDLS and CDR2 is YYNGEE in the germline V gene. The V gene end was trimmed by 0 bases and the J gene end by 4 bases; junction bases not matched to a gene: 10. The whole variable domain, remainder taken from reference TRBV9 and TRBJ2-5, is DSGVTQTPKHLITATGQRVTLRCSPRSGDLSVYWYQQSLDQGLQFLIQYYNGEERAKGNILERFSAQQFPDLHSELNLSSLELGDSALYFCASSVVPAEDRGETQYFGPGTRLLVL.

The chain joins TRBV2 to TRBJ2-1; D is perhaps TRBD2 (5 bases). Germline lookup yields CDR1 SNHLY and CDR2 FYNNEI. There are 12 residues in the CDR3. V was clipped by 6 bases and J by 12 bases, with 15 bases between them. DNA of the CDR3: TGTGCCAGCAGGATAAGCGGTGAGGTGCAGTTCTTC. Encoded protein: CASRISGEVQFF.

The chain uses TRBV6-5 and TRBJ1-2; 12 bases match TRBD1. CDR1 is MNHEY, CDR2 SVGAGI, per germline. The CDR3 runs 15 residues. Trimming cost V 5 bases and J 8 bases; bases outside gene matches: 9. The CDR3 DNA reads TGTGCCAGCAGTAACCCGGGACAGGGGGCGGAAGGCTACACCTTC. Translation: CASSNPGQGAEGYTF.

V usage is TRBV28 and J usage is TRBJ2-1, with 9 bases identical to TRBD1. Germline CDR1 and CDR2: MDHEN and SYDVKM. Germline trimming cut 10 bases from V and 1 base from J; bases unmatched to any gene: 11. The CDR3 consists of 16 residues. The CDR3 nucleotides read TGTGCCACCTCCCTTCGGGGGACAGGGTCCTACAATGAGCAGTTCTTC. Translation: CATSLRGTGSYNEQFF.

This chain links TRBV21-1 with TRBJ2-2; TRBD2 is the table's D call, not checked against the DNA. TRBV21-1 represents a pseudogene. The CDR3 is 15 amino acids. CDR3 sequence: CASSTLGLPRGELFF. The CDR3 bases are TGTGCCAGCAGCACCCTGGGACTACCAAGAGGGGAGCTGTTTTTT.

This chain connects TRBV2 to TRBJ2-7; D is unresolved. Trimming pared 2 bases from V and 0 bases from J, leaving 8 bases between. This CDR3 has 14 residues. Germline values: CDR1 SNHLY, CDR2 FYNNEI. CDR3 in amino acids: CASSEQVSSYEQYF. The DNA of the CDR3 is TGTGCCAGCAGTGAACAGGTCAGCTCCTACGAGCAGTACTTC.

V and J are TRBV7-9 and TRBJ1-3; 10 positions agree with TRBD1. Germline CDR1 is SEHNR and CDR2 is FQNEAQ (reference sequence). V lost 0 bases to trimming and J lost 11 bases; unmatched junction nucleotides: 13. The CDR3 consists of 17 residues. CDR3 sequence reads: CASSLARFGTGENPIYF. As DNA, the CDR3 is TGTGCCAGCAGCTTAGCGAGGTTTGGGACAGGGGAGAACCCCATATATTTT. Variable domain in full (rest from reference TRBV7-9 and TRBJ1-3): DTGVSQNPRHKITKRGQNVTFRCDPISEHNRLYWYRQTLGQGPEFLTYFQNEAQLEKSRLLSDRFSAERPKGSFSTLEIQRTEQGDSAMYLCASSLARFGTGENPIYFGEGSWLTVV.

The genes are TRBV5-4 and TRBJ1-2; D not resolved. The CDR3 runs to 13 residues. Trimming cost V 0 bases and J 1 base, with 4 bases left between them. The germline gives CDR1 SGHNT, CDR2 YYREEE (reference sequence). CDR3 amino acids: CASSLDSNYGYTF. CDR3 DNA sequence: TGTGCCAGCAGCTTGGACAGTAACTATGGCTACACCTTC.

J is TRBJ1-5 and V is TRBV5-8, with a possible D match to TRBD1 (5 bases). The germline V gene encodes CDR1 SGHTS and CDR2 YDEGEE. The CDR3 is made up of 15 amino acids. The germline V and J ends were trimmed by 4 bases and 0 bases, with 11 bases remaining between them. The CDR3 DNA reads as TGTGCCAGCAGCCGCGACAGAGGTAGCAATCAGCCCCAGCATTTT. Encoded protein: CASSRDRGSNQPQHF.

V usage is TRBV7-8 and J usage is TRBJ2-5; a weak D match, TRBD1 (6 bases). The J call is doubtful: the DNA matches TRBJ2-7 better. Germline loops: CDR1 SGHVS, CDR2 FQNEAQ. This CDR3 contains 13 residues. As DNA, the CDR3 is TGTGCCAGCAGCCCCGACAGGTACTACGAGCAGTACTTC. Translated: CASSPDRYYEQYF.

This chain uses TRBV5-1 with TRBJ1-1, with 8 bases aligning to TRBD1. Per the germline V gene, CDR1 is SGHRS and CDR2 is YFSETQ. The CDR3 runs to 15 residues. J lost 5 bases, V lost 0 bases, and 6 bases had no gene match. DNA for the CDR3: TGCGCCAGCAGCTTGGCGCAGGGGGCAGGAACTGAAGCTTTCTTT. It codes for CASSLAQGAGTEAFF.

J is TRBJ2-7 and V is TRBV28; D call uncertain. The CDR3 runs to 12 residues. The V gene lost 8 bases and the J gene lost 4 bases, with 12 bases spanning the gap. Germline V gene data show CDR1 as MDHEN and CDR2 as SYDVKM. The CDR3 loop is CASGALEYEQYF. CDR3 sequence (DNA): TGTGCCAGCGGAGCACTGGAGTACGAGCAGTACTTC.

This sequence joins TRBV10-3 and TRBJ2-3; TRBD2 matches 7 bases. V gave up 4 bases and J gave up 3 bases; unmatched junction bases: 7. The germline V gene encodes CDR1 ENHRY and CDR2 SYGVKD. This CDR3 is 15 amino acids long. CDR3 protein: CAISGARTRTDTQYF. Here the CDR3 DNA reads TGTGCCATCAGTGGGGCACGGACTAGGACAGATACGCAGTATTTT.

V usage is TRBV11-2 and J usage is TRBJ2-1, with 12 positions matching TRBD2. The V and J ends lost 3 bases and 8 bases, in that order; junction bases with no gene match: 8. This CDR3 is built from 16 residues. Per germline, CDR1 SGHAT and CDR2 FQNNGV. The CDR3 nucleotides are TGTGCCAGCAGCTTTCCTAGCGGGGGGGCCAATGATGAGCAGTTCTTC. It encodes CASSFPSGGANDEQFF.

The chain is built from TRBV4-2 and TRBJ1-1; the D is unclear. Germline CDR1 LGHNA, CDR2 YNFKEQ. The CDR3 contains 13 residues. V lost 0 bases, J lost 1 base, and 3 bases lay in between. CDR3: CASSQDKNTEAFF. The CDR3 DNA follows: TGTGCCAGCAGCCAAGACAAGAACACTGAAGCTTTCTTT.

This clone was seen only once. The V and J genes are TRBV28 and TRBJ2-7, with D possibly being TRBD2 (6 bases). V was trimmed by 6 bases and J by 4 bases, leaving 19 bases between them. In germline, CDR1 is MDHEN, CDR2 SYDVKM. CDR3 length: 15 amino acids. CDR3 coding DNA: TGTGCCAGCAGCCCCGGGGGTCCGACCTTATACGAGCAGTACTTC. Amino acid sequence: CASSPGGPTLYEQYF.